This T cell receptor beta chain was sequenced during a study of T cells in Graves' hyperthyroidism and ophthalmopathy. Study-wide findings and caveats: Ophthalmopathy was distinguished from stable hyperthyroidism by 13 V-J signatures. Before onset, ophthalmopathy was predicted by the model a median around 6.5 months earlier. Blood also showed most of the thyroid clonotypes that were expanded above 0.001.

As concerns this clonotype: Antigen: not known.

V lost 5 bases and J lost 7; bases outside the gene matches: 5. This CDR3 is built from 13 residues. Germline V gene sequence: CDR1 SGHRS, CDR2 YFSETQ. Amplification targeted TCR beta CDR3 regions from RNA transcripts. The HTBI primer set drove a first-round RT-PCR of the TCR CDR3. One entry per CDR3 protein, called by TCRdb with MiXCR from the multiplex PCR reads. Of approximately 600,000 distinct CDR3 sequences in the sample, around 14% are singletons; the top ten hold 5.8%. Progressors' blood was drawn at hyperthyroidism diagnosis, before ophthalmopathy symptoms. The rearrangement joins TRBV5-1 to TRBJ2-2; 7 nucleotides match TRBD1. The TCR was taken from a woman under 40 with Graves' hyperthyroidism that later progressed to Graves' ophthalmopathy. The sequenced sample consisted of blood. The CDR3 protein is CASRGTDLGELFF. DNA of the CDR3: TGCGCCAGCAGGGGGACAGACCTCGGGGAGCTGTTTTTT.